This entry lists 16 T cell receptor beta chains sequenced from one sample in a study of blood T cell repertoires in COVID-19. Data came from immunoSEQ multiplex PCR; TCRdb stores just in-frame clones and leaves some out. The sample consists of under 30,000 clones, approximately 83% of them appearing once. Sequenced material: peripheral blood. Receptors originate from a human donor in a cohort sampled during active COVID-19.

Only a few counts were recorded for this clone. The chain couples TRBV4-1 to TRBJ2-7; no clear D gene. Trimming shortened V by 4 bases and J by 4 bases, and 17 bases separated the two germline ends. This CDR3 is 15 amino acids long. Per the germline V gene, CDR1 is MGHRA and CDR2 is YSYEKL. The CDR3 DNA is TGCGCCAGCAGCCCTATTTTACGAAACCAATACGAGCAGTACTTC. It translates to CASSPILRNQYEQYF.

This clone was observed once. The chain links TRBV9 to TRBJ2-3, with D maybe TRBD2 (5 bases). The CDR3 extends over 17 amino acids. The germline V and J ends were trimmed by 0 bases and 4 bases, with 18 bases remaining between them. Germline V gene lookup returns CDR1 SGDLS and CDR2 YYNGEE. CDR3 sequence: CASSVVGMSSSADTQYF. The CDR3 DNA sequence: TGTGCCAGCAGCGTAGTTGGAATGTCTAGCAGCGCAGATACGCAGTATTTT.

The chain uses TRBV27 and TRBJ1-1; D remains unclear. CDR3 length equals 13 residues. Per germline, CDR1 MNHEY and CDR2 SMNVEV (reference sequence). V was cut by 1 base and J by 6 bases, with 9 bases left in between. CDR3 DNA sequence: TGTGCCAGCAGTTTATTACGTAGTGCTGAAGCTTTCTTT. This gives the protein CASSLLRSAEAFF.

DNA for the CDR3: TGTGCCAGCAGCCAAGAGTATAGCGACCACACAGATACGCAGTATTTT. The encoded protein is CASSQEYSDHTDTQYF. The chain recombines TRBV3-1 (or the pseudogene TRBV3-2) with TRBJ2-3; perhaps TRBD2 as D (5 bases). This CDR3 comprises 16 residues. From germline, CDR1 is LGHDT and CDR2 YNNKEL (reference sequence). Between the trimmed V and J ends, which lost 0 bases and 2 bases, there was a span of 12 bases.

This chain uses TRBV6-5 with TRBJ1-2; D is undetermined. V was trimmed by 5 bases and J by 4 bases, leaving 11 bases between them. This CDR3 is built from 13 residues. Germline V gene lookup returns CDR1 MNHEY and CDR2 SVGAGI. The CDR3 loop is CASSPSTLYGYTF. The CDR3 region has the DNA TGTGCCAGCAGTCCATCGACACTCTATGGCTACACCTTC.

The chain couples TRBV19 to TRBJ2-2; tentatively, D is TRBD2 (5 bases). Germline CDR1 is LNHDA and CDR2 is SQIVND (reference sequence). The CDR3 extends over 15 amino acids. With 4 bases removed from V and 0 bases from J, the gap between germline ends came to 9 bases. DNA of the CDR3: TGTGCCAGTAGTAACGGGATTACGAACACCGGGGAGCTGTTTTTT. Its protein product is CASSNGITNTGELFF. The full variable domain, rest sourced from reference TRBV19 and TRBJ2-2, is DGGITQSPKYLFRKEGQNVTLSCEQNLNHDAMYWYRQDPGQGLRLIYYSQIVNDFQKGDIAEGYSVSREKKESFPLTVTSAQKNPTAFYLCASSNGITNTGELFFGEGSRLTVL.

The chain links TRBV11-2 to TRBJ2-7, with 8 bases fitting TRBD1. The junction had 11 bases not matched to a gene; V was cut back by 5 bases and J by 5 bases. The CDR3 is 15 residues long. Germline assignment: CDR1 SGHAT and CDR2 FQNNGV. CDR3 in DNA: TGTGCCAGCAGCCTTTCCGGCAGGGGGCGGGACGAGCAGTACTTC. It encodes CASSLSGRGRDEQYF.

The sample holds a few counts of this clone. The chain is built from TRBV28 and TRBJ1-4; a possible D gene is TRBD1 (6 bases). CDR1 is MDHEN, CDR2 SYDVKM, per germline. CDR3 length: 12 amino acids. Between the trimmed V and J ends, which lost 5 bases and 8 bases, there was a span of 9 bases. The CDR3 reads CASSRGKEKLFF. CDR3 in DNA: TGTGCCAGCAGTAGGGGGAAGGAAAAACTGTTTTTT. The whole variable domain, filled in from reference TRBV28 and TRBJ1-4, reads DVKVTQSSRYLVKRTGEKVFLECVQDMDHENMFWYRQDPGLGLRLIYFSYDVKMKEKGDIPEGYSVSREKKERFSLILESASTNQTSMYLCASSRGKEKLFFGSGTQLSVL.

V usage is TRBV4-3 and J usage is TRBJ2-1, with a weak D call TRBD1 (6 bases). This CDR3 comprises 15 residues. Trimming left V 0 bases short and J 4 bases short, with 10 bases between. Germline V gene sequence: CDR1 LGHNA, CDR2 YSLEER. CDR3 nucleotides: TGCGCCAGCAGCCAAGATACAGGGCGATACAATGAGCAGTTCTTC. This codes for CASSQDTGRYNEQFF.

The rearrangement links TRBV4-1 to TRBJ2-3, with 7 bases that match TRBD1. The CDR3 totals 16 residues. Germline CDR1 reads MGHRA; CDR2 reads YSYEKL. V was pared by 4 bases and J by 3 bases, with 10 bases of the junction left unmatched. The CDR3 loop is CASSPNRRQGTDTQYF. The CDR3 nucleotides read TGCGCCAGCAGCCCCAACAGGAGACAGGGAACAGATACGCAGTATTTT.

The V and J genes are TRBV12-3 or TRBV12-4 and TRBJ1-1; maybe TRBD1 (5 bases). This CDR3 contains 12 residues. V was trimmed by 2 bases and J by 8 bases, leaving 9 bases between them. The CDR3, as DNA: TGTGCCAGCAGTTTACGGGCAGGGGAAGCTTTCTTT. It specifies CASSLRAGEAFF.

V gene TRBV10-1 combines with J gene TRBJ2-7, with 10 nucleotides matching TRBD1. Germline V gene lookup returns CDR1 WNHNN and CDR2 SYGVQD (reference sequence). V shed 0 bases and J 5 bases; nucleotides not matched to a gene: 1. The CDR3 totals 14 residues. CDR3 DNA: TGCGCCAGCAGTGAGTCAGGACAGGGGGACGAGCAGTACTTC. Translation gives CASSESGQGDEQYF.

The rearrangement links TRBV3-1 (or the pseudogene TRBV3-2) to TRBJ2-1; D uncertain. CDR1 is LGHDT and CDR2 is YNNKEL in the germline V gene (reference sequence). V lost 0 bases and J lost 1, with 7 bases in between. The CDR3 length is 15 residues. The CDR3 DNA sequence: TGTGCCAGCAGCCAAGAGGCCCAGTCCTACAATGAGCAGTTCTTC. It is translated as CASSQEAQSYNEQFF.

V and J are TRBV19 and TRBJ1-1, with 7 bases fitting TRBD1. This CDR3 region has 13 residues. Germline-derived CDR1 and CDR2 are LNHDA and SQIVND (reference sequence). V lost 5 bases to trimming and J lost 5 bases; unmatched junction nucleotides: 5. The chain's CDR3 is CASSFRGLTEAFF. The CDR3 nucleotides are TGTGCCAGTAGTTTTAGGGGGCTTACTGAAGCTTTCTTT. The entire variable domain, with the rest obtained from reference TRBV19 and TRBJ1-1, is as follows: DGGITQSPKYLFRKEGQNVTLSCEQNLNHDAMYWYRQDPGQGLRLIYYSQIVNDFQKGDIAEGYSVSREKKESFPLTVTSAQKNPTAFYLCASSFRGLTEAFFGQGTRLTVV.

This clone came up a few times. V and J are TRBV29-1 and TRBJ1-2; D may be TRBD1 (6 bases). CDR1 and CDR2 from the germline V gene are SQVTM and ANQGSEA. The V gene lost 5 bases and the J gene lost 1 base, with 8 bases spanning the gap. This CDR3 spans 12 amino acids. CDR3 loop: CSVSDSNYGYTF. In nucleotides, the CDR3 is TGCAGCGTTTCGGACAGTAACTATGGCTACACCTTC.

The chain combines TRBV5-4 with TRBJ1-2, with 7 positions matching TRBD1. This CDR3 region has 15 residues. Germline assignment: CDR1 SGHNT and CDR2 YYREEE (reference sequence). V lost 4 bases, J lost 2 bases, and 8 bases stayed unmatched. CDR3 sequence reads: CASSNSAGQNYGYTF. The DNA for the CDR3 is TGTGCCAGCAGCAACTCCGCGGGACAGAACTATGGCTACACCTTC.